Presented here are 23 T cell receptor beta chains from one specimen sequenced in a study of kidney transplant recipient with SARS-CoV-2 infection. From the reads, TCRdb called clonotypes with MiXCR, one entry per CDR3 protein. This sample yields 200,000 to 250,000 distinct CDR3 sequences, of which about 28% are seen a single time; less than 8.5% belongs to the top ten. The sample here was a blood sample, taken at baseline and on day 111 from a kidney transplant recipient. The source of these receptors is a male patient aged 30 to 40 who had COVID-19 and was a kidney transplant recipient. Some T cells may arise from the graft donor.

This clonotype was seen repeatedly, ten times or more. The V and J genes are TRBV28 and TRBJ1-4, with D hard to call. The CDR3 has 14 residues. Germline V gene sequence: CDR1 MDHEN, CDR2 SYDVKM. The V end was cut by 5 bases, the J end by 4 bases, with 11 bases between. CDR3 residues: CASSPGGGNEKLFF. In nucleotides, the CDR3 is TGTGCCAGCAGTCCCGGAGGCGGTAATGAAAAACTGTTTTTT.

This clonotype was recorded many times. The genes are TRBV7-7 and TRBJ1-2; D is uncertain. From germline, CDR1 is SSHAT and CDR2 FNYEAQ (reference sequence). The CDR3 loop spans 17 amino acids. V gave up 5 bases and J gave up 4 bases, with 23 bases separating them. Written as DNA, the CDR3 is TGTGCCAGCAGCCGGATTTTTAAGTGCCGAAAGACCTATGGCTACACCTTC. Translating it yields CASSRIFKCRKTYGYTF.

This clonotype was counted many times. The chain carries TRBV7-2 and TRBJ2-2; D is unresolved. V gave up 11 bases and J gave up 3 bases, with 16 bases separating them. The CDR3 runs to 14 residues. Per germline, CDR1 SGHTA and CDR2 FQGNSA. The CDR3, as DNA: TGTGCCGGACGATACAACCCCTACACCGGGGAGCTGTTTTTT. It yields the protein CAGRYNPYTGELFF.

On this clonotype: This may stem from a read error, because a much larger clone lies one nucleotide away. The CDR3 spells CAGSTGLAGDKELFF. The DNA of the CDR3 is TGTGCCGGCAGCACGGGACTAGCGGGTGATAAGGAGCTGTTTTTT. The chain carries TRBV9 and TRBJ2-2, with TRBD2 identical over 12 bases. CDR1 SGDLS and CDR2 YYNGEE come from the germline V gene. The CDR3 spans 15 residues.

This clonotype occurred many times. This chain joins TRBV6-2 or TRBV6-3 and TRBJ2-7; TRBD1 might be the D (6 bases). Trimming removed 2 bases from V and 6 bases from J, with 11 bases in between. Germline V gene sequence: CDR1 MNHEY, CDR2 SVGEGT. CDR3 size: 13 residues. CDR3 region: CASSYGLGAEQYF. In DNA, the CDR3 is TGTGCCAGCAGTTACGGACTGGGGGCCGAGCAGTACTTC.

On this clonotype itself: A much larger clone lies a single base off, so this may be a read error. V and J are TRBV20-1 and TRBJ2-7; possibly TRBD1 or TRBD2 for D (5 bases each). Germline CDR1 and CDR2: DFQATT and SNEGSKA (reference sequence). This CDR3 is built from 13 residues. The CDR3 DNA is TGCAGTGTGGGACGGGAATCTTCCTCCGAGCAGTACTTC. Protein: CSVGRESSSEQYF.

This chain joins TRBV7-1 and TRBJ1-2; the D is unclear. TRBV7-1 is given ORF status, its function remaining uncertain. The CDR3 extends over 17 amino acids. V dropped 5 bases and J dropped 4 bases, with 23 bases sitting between them. For the CDR3, the DNA is TGTGCCAGCAGCCAGTGGGCTCACGAGGGAAAGACCTATGGCTACACCTTC. It yields the protein CASSQWAHEGKTYGYTF.

The rearrangement uses TRBV22-1 and TRBJ2-6; the D call in the table, TRBD2, was not verified against the DNA. TRBV22-1 is shown as a pseudogene. The CDR3 runs 18 residues. The CDR3 region is CPGALPESEQSRANVLTF. The CDR3, as DNA: TGTCCTGGAGCCCTCCCGGAAAGCGAACAAAGTCGGGCCAACGTCCTGACTTTC.

This clonotype came up many times. The V and J genes are TRBV11-1 and TRBJ1-2; no reliable D call. Germline CDR1 reads SGHAT; CDR2 reads FQDESV (reference sequence). This CDR3 has 17 residues. Deletions cut 5 bases from V and 4 bases from J, with 23 bases between. The CDR3 here is CASSGSHKAGKTYGYTF. The CDR3 DNA is TGTGCCAGCAGCGGTTCTCATAAGGCTGGAAAGACCTATGGCTACACCTTC.

This clonotype was observed at least ten times. The CDR3 DNA is TGTGCCAGCAGCTCGGTGGGGTGGGGTTTCAATTCACCCCTCCACTTT. It specifies CASSSVGWGFNSPLHF. The rearrangement joins TRBV5-8 to TRBJ1-6; no clear D gene. V shed 3 bases and J shed 7 bases, with 17 bases lying between them. Germline values: CDR1 SGHTS, CDR2 YDEGEE. CDR3 length: 16 residues.

Concerning this clonotype: A much bigger clone sits one base away, suggesting this may be a read error. The chain carries TRBV5-4 and TRBJ2-1, with a possible D match to TRBD1 (5 bases). The CDR3 length is 12 residues. The germline V gene has CDR1 SGHNT and CDR2 YYREEE (reference sequence). V was shortened by 2 bases and J by 12 bases, with 12 bases between the two germline ends. CDR3 DNA sequence: TGTGCCAGCAGCTTCAGGGCTCATGGGCAGTTCTTC. This encodes CASSFRAHGQFF.

V usage is TRBV28 and J usage is TRBJ2-5; 9 nucleotides agree with TRBD1. Per the germline V gene, CDR1 is MDHEN and CDR2 is SYDVKM. Losses at the gene ends were 5 bases for V and 3 bases for J; bases not matched to a gene: 1. The CDR3 totals 13 residues. The CDR3 sequence: CASSGQGKETQYF. CDR3 nucleotides: TGTGCCAGCAGTGGACAGGGGAAAGAGACCCAGTACTTC.

This clonotype showed up many times. This chain joins TRBV10-3 and TRBJ1-4, with a tentative D call TRBD1 (5 bases). Trimming shortened V by 2 bases and J by 8 bases, and 12 bases separated the two germline ends. Per the germline V gene, CDR1 is ENHRY and CDR2 is SYGVKD. This CDR3 is built from 14 residues. Here the CDR3 DNA reads TGTGCCATCAGTGAGCCGGGGGAGGGGGAAAAACTGTTTTTT. Translation: CAISEPGEGEKLFF.

There are many counts of this clonotype. V and J are TRBV3-1 and TRBJ1-1; tentative D call: TRBD1 (6 bases). V shed 3 bases and J shed 5 bases, with 10 bases lying between them. The CDR3 has 13 amino acids. CDR1 and CDR2 (germline): LGHDT, YNNKEL (reference sequence). The CDR3 DNA reads as TGTGCCAGCAGCCAGGGGGCAGGGACTGAAGCTTTCTTT. As protein: CASSQGAGTEAFF.

This clonotype was seen at least ten times. The gene calls are TRBV28 and TRBJ1-1; 9 nucleotides line up with TRBD1. Germline assignment: CDR1 MDHEN and CDR2 SYDVKM. The V gene end was trimmed by 7 bases and the J gene end by 2 bases; junction bases not matched to a gene: 5. This CDR3 is built from 14 residues. This CDR3 is CASIETGGNTEAFF. The CDR3 nucleotides are TGTGCCAGCATCGAGACAGGGGGAAACACTGAAGCTTTCTTT.

This clonotype appeared many times. This CDR3 reads CASQLLDTQYF. Here the CDR3 DNA reads TGCGCCAGCCAACTCCTAGATACGCAGTATTTT. The rearrangement links TRBV5-1 to TRBJ2-3; D gene unclear. The CDR3 consists of 11 residues. Germline CDR1 is SGHRS and CDR2 is YFSETQ. V was cut by 7 bases and J by 5 bases, with 8 bases left in between.

A note on this clonotype: This could be a read error, since a much larger clone is one nucleotide away. J is TRBJ2-3 and V is TRBV7-3, with 7 bases matching TRBD2. V gave up 2 bases and J gave up 5 bases; unmatched junction bases: 4. Germline values: CDR1 SGHTA, CDR2 FQGTGA. The CDR3 runs to 14 residues. The CDR3 bases are TGTGCCAGCAGCTTAGTAGCGGGCATAGATACGCAGTATTTT. Amino acids: CASSLVAGIDTQYF.

This clonotype was counted many times. The chain couples TRBV5-5 to TRBJ1-2; D ambiguous. CDR1 is SGHKS and CDR2 is YYEKEE in the germline V gene (reference sequence). V shed 7 bases and J shed 4 bases, with 23 bases lying between them. The CDR3 contains 16 residues. In DNA form, the CDR3 reads TGTGCCAGCGCAATCGGTGTCTCGCGAAAGACCTATGGCTACACCTTC. Its translation: CASAIGVSRKTYGYTF.

Points on this clonotype: This likely traces to a read error, being one base from a far larger clone. The gene calls are TRBV12-3 or TRBV12-4 and TRBJ2-4, with D uncertain. The J call could be wrong; TRBJ1-2 is a better fit for the DNA end. The CDR3 spans 13 residues. CDR3 nucleotides: TGTACCAGCAGTTTTGCCAGCCTAAGAGGCTACACCTTC. As protein: CTSSFASLRGYTF.

The V call is TRBV2, the J call TRBJ2-3; the D is unclear. Germline V gene data show CDR1 as SNHLY and CDR2 as FYNNEI. CDR3 length equals 13 residues. Trimming removed 5 bases from V and 6 bases from J, with 12 bases in between. The DNA for the CDR3 is TGTGCCAGCAGTCTTGGACCTCATGATACGCAGTATTTT. Translating gives CASSLGPHDTQYF.

In this sample, this clonotype turned up once. Given a much more abundant clone one base away, this may be a read error. The chain joins TRBV29-1 to TRBJ2-5, with a tentative D call TRBD2 (7 bases). Germline V gene lookup returns CDR1 SQVTM and CDR2 ANQGSEA. Between the trimmed V and J ends, which lost 3 bases and 4 bases, there was a span of 15 bases. CDR3 length: 14 amino acids. The CDR3 coding sequence is TGCAGCGTTGATGTGCGGGGGCGGACAGAGACCCAGTACTTC. Translated: CSVDVRGRTETQYF.

The table lists this clonotype with many counts. The V gene is TRBV11-1, the J gene TRBJ1-2; no clear D gene. The CDR3 spans 17 residues. CDR1 and CDR2 (germline): SGHAT, FQDESV (reference sequence). V was clipped by 5 bases and J by 4 bases, with 23 bases between them. The CDR3 coding sequence is TGTGCCAGCAGCCGAACTCCTAAGGCTGGAAAGACCTATGGCTACACCTTC. It specifies CASSRTPKAGKTYGYTF.

Concerning this clonotype: A much larger clonotype is one base distant, so this may be a read error. The conserved phenylalanine or tryptophan normally closing the CDR3 is absent here, so this likely arose from a read error. The rearrangement links TRBV27 to TRBJ2-3; possible D gene TRBD2, 5 bases. Germline lookup yields CDR1 MNHEY and CDR2 SMNVEV (reference sequence). The germline V and J ends were trimmed by 3 bases and 4 bases, with 14 bases remaining between them. CDR3 length equals 15 residues. The CDR3 region has the DNA TGTGCCAGCAGTTTGGGTACTAGTAGAGCAGATACGCAGTATCTT. It specifies CASSLGTSRADTQYL.